This TCR beta chain comes out of a study of cytomegalovirus exposure and HLA in healthy donors. Whole-study results and caveats: In vitro confirmation showed a few CMV-associated chains to be CMV antigen specific.

Of note for this clone: Its antigen is unidentified.

PCR primers comprised 60 Vbeta and 13 Jbeta primers. The assay was immunoSEQ multiplex PCR, and TCRdb's table has in-frame clones only and misses some. The profile shows some 140,000 clones, over 80% of them singletons. V was clipped by 0 bases and J by 9 bases, with 12 bases between them. Germline CDR1 and CDR2: LGHNA and YSLEER. The CDR3 runs to 15 residues. Input material: PBMCs. This clonotype was obtained from a man aged 35-49 years in good health and CMV-seronegative. The V and J genes are TRBV4-3 and TRBJ1-6; D remains ambiguous. The DNA of the CDR3 is TGCGCCAGCAGCCAAGACTCTGGAGGAGTTTCACCCCTCCACTTT. Translated, it gives CASSQDSGGVSPLHF.